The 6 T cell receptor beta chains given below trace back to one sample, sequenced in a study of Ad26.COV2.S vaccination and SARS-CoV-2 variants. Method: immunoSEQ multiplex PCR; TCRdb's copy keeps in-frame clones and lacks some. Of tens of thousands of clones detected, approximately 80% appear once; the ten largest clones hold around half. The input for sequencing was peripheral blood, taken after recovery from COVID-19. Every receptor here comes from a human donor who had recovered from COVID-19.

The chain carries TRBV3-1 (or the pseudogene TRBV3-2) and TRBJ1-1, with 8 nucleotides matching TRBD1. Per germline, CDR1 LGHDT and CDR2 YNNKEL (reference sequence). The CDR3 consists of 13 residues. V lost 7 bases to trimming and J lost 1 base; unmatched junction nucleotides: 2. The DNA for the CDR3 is TGTGCCAGCATAGGACAGGGGAACACTGAAGCTTTCTTT. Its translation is CASIGQGNTEAFF.

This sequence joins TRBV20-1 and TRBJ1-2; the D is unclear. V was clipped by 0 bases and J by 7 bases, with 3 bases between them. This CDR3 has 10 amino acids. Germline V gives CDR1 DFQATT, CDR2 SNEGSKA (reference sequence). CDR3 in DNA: TGCAGTGCTAGAGACGGTGGCTACACCTTC. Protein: CSARDGGYTF.

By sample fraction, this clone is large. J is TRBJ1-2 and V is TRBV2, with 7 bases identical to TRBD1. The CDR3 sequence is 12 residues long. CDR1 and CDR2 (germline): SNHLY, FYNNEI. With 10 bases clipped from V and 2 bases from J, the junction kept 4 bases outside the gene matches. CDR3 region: CATGTANYGYTF. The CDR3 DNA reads TGTGCCACAGGGACAGCAAACTATGGCTACACCTTC.

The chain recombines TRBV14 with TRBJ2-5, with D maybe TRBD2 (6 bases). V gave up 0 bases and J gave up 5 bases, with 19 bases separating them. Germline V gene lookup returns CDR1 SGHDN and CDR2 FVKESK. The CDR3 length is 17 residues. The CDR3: CASSQDLGGDWEETQYF. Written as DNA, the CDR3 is TGTGCCAGCAGCCAAGATCTTGGAGGGGACTGGGAGGAGACCCAGTACTTC.

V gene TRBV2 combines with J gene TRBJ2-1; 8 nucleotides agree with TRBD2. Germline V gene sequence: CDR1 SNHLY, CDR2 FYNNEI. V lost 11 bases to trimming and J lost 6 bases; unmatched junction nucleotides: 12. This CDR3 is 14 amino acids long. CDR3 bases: TGTGCCGGGTCCGTGGGACTAGGTCGCAATGAGCAGTTCTTC. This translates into CAGSVGLGRNEQFF.

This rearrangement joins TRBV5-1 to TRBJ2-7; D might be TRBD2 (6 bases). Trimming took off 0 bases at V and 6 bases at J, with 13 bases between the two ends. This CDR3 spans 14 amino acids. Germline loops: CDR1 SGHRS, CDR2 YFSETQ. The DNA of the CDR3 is TGCGCCAGCAGCTTGGTATTGGGGGGTCGCGAGCAGTACTTC. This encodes CASSLVLGGREQYF. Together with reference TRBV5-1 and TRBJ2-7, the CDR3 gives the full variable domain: KAGVTQTPRYLIKTRGQQVTLSCSPISGHRSVSWYQQTPGQGLQFLFEYFSETQRNKGNFPGRFSGRQFSNSRSEMNVSTLELGDSALYLCASSLVLGGREQYFGPGTRLTVT.